This T cell receptor beta chain was sequenced for a study of blood T cell repertoires in COVID-19. About the research overall: Material from acute and convalescent COVID-19 was sourced from the United States, Italy and Spain.

Study processing details: Cell counts per sample came from amplifying reference gene primers. The data were produced by immunoSEQ multiplex PCR, yet TCRdb's version contains in-frame clones alone and is incomplete. The V and J calls and clone size are taken from that table; D and trimming were inferred from the DNA. The repertoire has around 250,000 clones, approximately 88% of them found once; the top ten carry over 2.5%. This CDR3 has 14 residues. The germline V gene has CDR1 LNHDA and CDR2 SQIVND (reference sequence). V was clipped by 5 bases and J by 5 bases, with 13 bases between them. This TCR derives from a woman aged 40 to 49 who had been exposed to COVID-19. Material for sequencing was PBMCs or T cells enriched from blood (not recorded which). This chain joins TRBV19 and TRBJ2-1; the D gene is possibly TRBD2 (5 bases). CDR3 DNA: TGTGCCAGTAGTCTACTAGTATGGGACAATGAGCAGTTCTTC. It translates to CASSLLVWDNEQFF. Based on the CDR3 plus reference TRBV19 and TRBJ2-1, the full variable domain is DGGITQSPKYLFRKEGQNVTLSCEQNLNHDAMYWYRQDPGQGLRLIYYSQIVNDFQKGDIAEGYSVSREKKESFPLTVTSAQKNPTAFYLCASSLLVWDNEQFFGPGTRLTVL.